Listed here are 21 T cell receptor beta chains from one sample, sequenced in a study of cytomegalovirus exposure and HLA in healthy donors (TCRdb year 2017). Library construction relied on the immunoSEQ multiplex PCR assay. For the multiplex PCR, a mixture combining 60 forward primers for TCR Vbeta segments and 13 reverse primers for TCR Jbeta segments was used. In its TCRdb copy, this immuneACCESS table keeps in-frame sequences only and misses some clones. Where compared with another copy, unresolved V genes explain less than half of these, and the others have no known cause. The sample table holds under 150,000 clones, of which roughly four fifths were seen once. The top ten clonotypes cover under 6% of the sample. Sequencing was performed on PBMCs. The receptor source for this set is a woman aged 35 to 49 in good health and CMV-seropositive.

V is TRBV7-9 and J is TRBJ2-1; D unresolved. The CDR3 has 13 amino acids. From germline, CDR1 is SEHNR and CDR2 FQNEAQ (reference sequence). The germline V and J ends were trimmed by 2 bases and 6 bases, with 8 bases remaining between them. CDR3 in amino acids: CASSLFSLNEQFF. The CDR3 nucleotides are TGTGCCAGCAGCTTATTTTCTCTCAATGAGCAGTTCTTC.

This rearrangement joins TRBV7-2 to TRBJ2-7; D may be TRBD2 (6 bases). Germline values: CDR1 SGHTA, CDR2 FQGNSA. CDR3 length: 16 amino acids. V was shortened by 5 bases and J by 0 bases, with 17 bases between the two germline ends. This CDR3 is CASSRGGGDVSYEQYF. The DNA for the CDR3 is TGTGCCAGCAGCCGAGGCGGAGGGGACGTCTCCTACGAGCAGTACTTC. The full variable domain, rest sourced from reference TRBV7-2 and TRBJ2-7, is GAGVSQSPSNKVTEKGKDVELRCDPISGHTALYWYRQSLGQGLEFLIYFQGNSAPDKSGLPSDRFSAERTGGSVSTLTIQRTQQEDSAVYLCASSRGGGDVSYEQYFGPGTRLTVT.

This clone was seen a handful of times. V gene TRBV5-6 combines with J gene TRBJ1-1; TRBD1 aligns across 7 bases. Looked up from germline, CDR1 is SGHDT and CDR2 is YYEEEE. The J segment lost 1 base and the V segment lost 1 base, leaving 10 bases of the junction unmatched. CDR3 length: 17 amino acids. The CDR3, as DNA: TGTGCCAGCAGCTTGATGAGACAGGGTGGTACGAACACTGAAGCTTTCTTT. Translated: CASSLMRQGGTNTEAFF.

This clone was picked up one time. The J gene is TRBJ2-3, the V gene TRBV10-1; D remains ambiguous. Germline lookup yields CDR1 WNHNN and CDR2 SYGVQD (reference sequence). V was trimmed by 3 bases and J by 0 bases, leaving 13 bases between them. This CDR3 contains 16 residues. CDR3: CASSDQRRNSTDTQYF. The CDR3 nucleotides read TGCGCCAGCAGTGATCAGCGCCGGAACAGCACAGATACGCAGTATTTT.

This chain links TRBV30 with TRBJ2-7, with a weak D call TRBD1 (6 bases). Per the germline V gene, CDR1 is GTSNPN and CDR2 is SVGIG (reference sequence). Trimming removed 3 bases at V and 3 bases at J, with 9 bases between. There are 12 residues in the CDR3. The CDR3, as DNA: TGTGCCTGGAGAATACAGGGCTACGAGCAGTACTTC. Its translation is CAWRIQGYEQYF.

V gene TRBV7-3 combines with J gene TRBJ1-2, with a tentative D call TRBD1 (5 bases). V was pared by 0 bases and J by 8 bases, with 10 bases between. The CDR3 totals 13 residues. Looked up from germline, CDR1 is SGHTA and CDR2 is FQGTGA. In DNA form, the CDR3 reads TGTGCCAGCAGCTTAACGAGGGGAGGCGGCTACACCTTC. It translates to CASSLTRGGGYTF.

In this sample, this clone turned up a few times. The CDR3 reads CASSLDALRPNTEAFF. CDR3 in DNA: TGTGCCAGCAGCTTGGATGCGCTACGCCCGAACACTGAAGCTTTCTTT. The gene calls are TRBV5-6 and TRBJ1-1; no firm D call. The CDR3 has 16 residues. The V end lost 0 bases, the J end lost 1 base, and 13 bases lay between the germline ends. Germline assignment: CDR1 SGHDT and CDR2 YYEEEE.

V gene TRBV6-1 combines with J gene TRBJ1-6; 9 nucleotides line up with TRBD1. This CDR3 has 15 amino acids. The germline CDR1 and CDR2 sequences are MNHNS and SASEGT. J lost 7 bases, V lost 5 bases, and 6 bases had no gene match. The CDR3 sequence: CASSPGTGYNSPLHF. The CDR3 region has the DNA TGTGCCAGCAGTCCTGGGACAGGGTACAATTCACCCCTCCACTTT.

The chain recombines TRBV5-6 with TRBJ1-2; 7 bases are shared with TRBD1. The CDR3 covers 15 residues. From germline, CDR1 is SGHDT and CDR2 YYEEEE. V was clipped by 2 bases and J by 0 bases; unmatched bases: 4. The CDR3 DNA is TGTGCCAGCAGCTTAACGGGACAGCCTAACTATGGCTACACCTTC. Translation gives CASSLTGQPNYGYTF.

The V and J genes are TRBV7-9 and TRBJ2-5; D remains ambiguous. This CDR3 is 11 amino acids long. Per germline, CDR1 SEHNR and CDR2 FQNEAQ (reference sequence). V lost 4 bases and J lost 5, with 5 bases in between. CDR3 sequence: CASSSRETQYF. DNA for the CDR3: TGTGCCAGCAGCTCTAGGGAGACCCAGTACTTC.

This clone was seen a few times. The V gene is TRBV5-1, the J gene TRBJ2-7; 8 bases agree with TRBD1. The V and J ends lost 4 bases and 6 bases, in that order; junction bases with no gene match: 9. Germline V lookup: CDR1 SGHRS, CDR2 YFSETQ. The CDR3 is made up of 14 amino acids. CDR3 nucleotides: TGCGCCAGCAGCGGGGGACAGGCTGGGGGCGAGCAGTACTTC. Amino acids: CASSGGQAGGEQYF.

V is TRBV28 and J is TRBJ1-5, with D unclear. V lost 5 bases and J lost 6, with 11 bases in between. Germline V lookup: CDR1 MDHEN, CDR2 SYDVKM. This CDR3 has 13 residues. Here the CDR3 reads CASSRGVGQPQHF. The CDR3 DNA sequence: TGTGCCAGCAGTCGGGGAGTAGGTCAGCCCCAGCATTTT.

The rearrangement links TRBV5-6 to TRBJ2-1, with D tentatively TRBD2 (6 bases). CDR3 size: 13 residues. CDR1 is SGHDT and CDR2 is YYEEEE in the germline V gene. V dropped 2 bases and J dropped 7 bases, with 10 bases sitting between them. The chain's CDR3 is CASSLSGRNEQFF. The CDR3 nucleotides are TGTGCCAGCAGCTTATCAGGGAGGAATGAGCAGTTCTTC.

A note on this clone: Distinct nucleotide sequences in the sample also encode this CDR3. V usage is TRBV30 and J usage is TRBJ2-5; 8 bases align to TRBD2. The CDR3 covers 13 residues. From germline, CDR1 is GTSNPN and CDR2 SVGIG (reference sequence). Trimming cost V 3 bases and J 2 bases; bases outside gene matches: 2. The CDR3 sequence is CAWSGGGQETQYF. Written as DNA, the CDR3 is TGTGCCTGGAGCGGGGGGGGACAAGAGACCCAGTACTTC. The full variable domain, its missing parts supplied by reference TRBV30 and TRBJ2-5, is SQTIHQWPATLVQPVGSPLSLECTVEGTSNPNLYWYRQAAGRGLQLLFYSVGIGQISSEVPQNLSASRPQDRQFILSSKKLLLSDSGFYLCAWSGGGQETQYFGPGTRLLVL.

J is TRBJ2-3 and V is TRBV4-3; D may be TRBD2 (6 bases). The V end lost 0 bases, the J end lost 3 bases, and 10 bases lay between the germline ends. The V gene's germline CDR1 is LGHNA and CDR2 YSLEER. The length of the CDR3 is 15 residues. The CDR3 DNA reads as TGCGCCAGCAGCCAAGAAGGACTACCGACAGATACGCAGTATTTT. This translates into CASSQEGLPTDTQYF.

V is TRBV27 and J is TRBJ1-5; D is unclear. Looked up from germline, CDR1 is MNHEY and CDR2 is SMNVEV (reference sequence). The V end was cut by 4 bases, the J end by 8 bases, with 21 bases between. The CDR3 is 16 amino acids. The CDR3 DNA reads TGTGCCAGCAGTTCCATTTTCAGAGGGCCGAATAAGCCCCAGCATTTT. Protein product: CASSSIFRGPNKPQHF.

The rearrangement links TRBV27 to TRBJ1-4; 10 positions match TRBD1. Germline trimming cut 5 bases from V and 0 bases from J; bases unmatched to any gene: 3. The CDR3 is made up of 16 amino acids. Germline CDR1 MNHEY, CDR2 SMNVEV (reference sequence). The CDR3 region is CASSPGQGATNEKLFF. Written as DNA, the CDR3 is TGTGCCAGCAGTCCCGGACAGGGGGCAACTAATGAAAAACTGTTTTTT.

The chain recombines TRBV4-2 with TRBJ2-1, with 12 bases that match TRBD2. CDR3 length: 16 amino acids. Germline V CDR1 and CDR2: LGHNA, YNFKEQ. Germline trimming cut 4 bases from V and 9 bases from J; bases unmatched to any gene: 10. The CDR3 DNA follows: TGTGCCAGCAGCCCTCACGCAGGGACTAGCGGGCGTGAGCAGTTCTTC. It yields the protein CASSPHAGTSGREQFF.

The genes are TRBV6-1 and TRBJ2-5; 8 nucleotides align to TRBD2. The DNA matches TRBJ2-7 better at its end, which makes the J call doubtful. Germline-derived CDR1 and CDR2 are MNHNS and SASEGT. The CDR3 sequence is 15 residues long. CDR3 in DNA: TGTGCCAGCAGTGAAGAGCGGGGGAACCGGGACGAGCAGTACTTC. Translation: CASSEERGNRDEQYF.

This clone was recorded once. A junction end diverges from the germline sequence, so it may reflect a read error. The J gene is TRBJ1-2, the V gene TRBV7-9; D not certain. The germline V gene has CDR1 SEHNR and CDR2 FQNEAQ (reference sequence). The CDR3 runs to 16 residues. The DNA of the CDR3 is TGTGCTAGCAGCTTAGAAGTCCTGACCTCTAGCTATGGCTACACCTTC. It codes for CASSLEVLTSSYGYTF.

There are a few counts of this clone. The chain joins TRBV6-5 to TRBJ1-5, with D possibly matching TRBD1 (5 bases). The CDR3 loop spans 14 amino acids. V was trimmed by 6 bases and J by 6 bases, leaving 15 bases between them. CDR1 is MNHEY, CDR2 SVGAGI, per germline. In DNA form, the CDR3 reads TGTGCCAGCAGGGTTACACAGGCTAGTCAGCCCCAGCATTTT. Its translation: CASRVTQASQPQHF.